The 15 T cell receptor beta chains listed next were all sequenced from one sample in a study of identifying expanded T cells in peripheral blood. Assay: immunoSEQ multiplex PCR; the TCRdb copy retains only in-frame clones and omits some. The profile shows tens of thousands of clones, more than 75% of them singletons. The sample taken for sequencing was blood. Every receptor here comes from a person aged 18 to 69 in good health.

The rearrangement links TRBV28 to TRBJ1-2; D is undetermined. Trimming took off 4 bases at V and 8 bases at J, with 11 bases between the two ends. CDR3 length: 12 residues. Looked up from germline, CDR1 is MDHEN and CDR2 is SYDVKM. The CDR3 DNA is TGTGCCAGCAGTTCCCCCACAGTAGGCTACACCTTC. The encoded protein is CASSSPTVGYTF.

The genes are TRBV9 and TRBJ2-3, with D possibly called TRBD1 or TRBD2 (6 bases each). The germline V gene encodes CDR1 SGDLS and CDR2 YYNGEE. The CDR3 extends over 16 amino acids. Trimming removed 0 bases from V and 2 bases from J, with 13 bases in between. CDR3 loop: CASSVGGGLNTDTQYF. CDR3 in DNA: TGTGCCAGCAGCGTAGGAGGGGGACTCAACACAGATACGCAGTATTTT.

J is TRBJ2-3 and V is TRBV5-5, with D uncertain. V lost 1 base and J 0 bases, leaving 15 bases between the germline ends. CDR1 and CDR2 from the germline V gene are SGHKS and YYEKEE (reference sequence). This CDR3 is 17 amino acids long. CDR3 coding DNA: TGTGCCAGCAGCTTGTGGCCCGGGCAGGAGAGCACAGATACGCAGTATTTT. Translating gives CASSLWPGQESTDTQYF.

This clone has only one observation. This chain joins TRBV19 and TRBJ1-2, with 8 bases fitting TRBD1. The CDR3 sequence is 14 residues long. The germline V gene has CDR1 LNHDA and CDR2 SQIVND (reference sequence). V trimming: 4 bases; J trimming: 4 bases; junction bases outside the gene matches: 5. The CDR3 sequence: CASSRTGFGYGYTF. CDR3 bases: TGTGCCAGTAGTAGGACAGGGTTTGGCTATGGCTACACCTTC.

The chain has TRBV5-4 and TRBJ1-2; TRBD1 might be the D (6 bases). The germline gives CDR1 SGHNT, CDR2 YYREEE (reference sequence). This CDR3 has 15 residues. V was trimmed by 5 bases and J by 4 bases, leaving 18 bases between them. Here the CDR3 DNA reads TGTGCCAGCAGACCGACAGGCAACTATTCCTATGGCTACACCTTC. Amino acids: CASRPTGNYSYGYTF.

This chain links TRBV28 with TRBJ1-2, with 7 bases matching TRBD1. Germline values: CDR1 MDHEN, CDR2 SYDVKM. V lost 9 bases, J lost 2 bases, and 12 bases stayed unmatched. The CDR3 is 15 residues long. CDR3: CASDPTGLANYGYTF. Here the CDR3 DNA reads TGTGCCAGTGATCCGACAGGGCTTGCGAACTATGGCTACACCTTC.

The rearrangement uses TRBV5-1 and TRBJ1-1, with D uncertain. The CDR3 totals 14 residues. V was clipped by 0 bases and J by 0 bases, with 6 bases between them. Germline CDR1 and CDR2: SGHRS and YFSETQ. The DNA for the CDR3 is TGCGCCAGCAGCTTGGACAGCATGAACACTGAAGCTTTCTTT. Translating it yields CASSLDSMNTEAFF.

The J gene is TRBJ1-5, the V gene TRBV9, with D tentatively TRBD1 (5 bases). Germline V gene sequence: CDR1 SGDLS, CDR2 YYNGEE. Trimming stripped 0 bases from V and 3 bases from J, with 10 bases between. The CDR3 extends over 15 amino acids. The CDR3 coding sequence is TGTGCCAGCAGCGTAGCTGGGGGTTCCAATCAGCCCCAGCATTTT. It translates to CASSVAGGSNQPQHF.

As DNA, the CDR3 is TGTGCCAGCAGTGAAATGATAACTATCCAAGAGACCCAGTACTTC. It translates to CASSEMITIQETQYF. The J gene is TRBJ2-5, the V gene TRBV6-1; no reliable D call. The germline CDR1 and CDR2 sequences are MNHNS and SASEGT. Trimming took off 2 bases at V and 1 base at J, with 11 bases between the two ends. The CDR3 covers 15 residues.

CDR3 DNA sequence: TGTGCCAGCAGTTATGCTGGGGGAGCAGGGGACGAGCAGTTCTTC. Protein sequence: CASSYAGGAGDEQFF. The rearrangement joins TRBV6-6 to TRBJ2-1, with a possible D match to TRBD1 (6 bases). Germline CDR1 reads MNHNY; CDR2 reads SVGAGI (reference sequence). The CDR3 has 15 amino acids. V shed 3 bases and J shed 10 bases, with 19 bases lying between them.

The chain joins TRBV7-2 to TRBJ2-7; D remains ambiguous. V was clipped by 2 bases and J by 2 bases, with 10 bases between them. Germline CDR1 reads SGHTA; CDR2 reads FQGNSA. The CDR3 is 14 amino acids. The CDR3 sequence is CASSLFGPAYEQYF. In nucleotides, the CDR3 is TGTGCCAGCAGCTTATTTGGGCCCGCCTACGAGCAGTACTTC.

The chain couples TRBV7-8 to TRBJ2-7; D gene ambiguous. The CDR3 extends over 15 amino acids. Deletions cut 2 bases from V and 4 bases from J, with 15 bases between. Germline V lookup: CDR1 SGHVS, CDR2 FQNEAQ. This chain's CDR3 is CASSLYPRTVYEQYF. The CDR3 bases are TGTGCCAGCAGCTTATACCCTCGGACCGTATACGAGCAGTACTTC.

This clone was counted a single time. The rearrangement uses TRBV6-6 and TRBJ1-5; D may be TRBD1 (5 bases). The CDR3 is 11 residues long. Germline values: CDR1 MNHNY, CDR2 SVGAGI (reference sequence). V lost 2 bases, J lost 9 bases, and 5 bases lay in between. Here the CDR3 DNA reads TGTGCCAGCAGTTACGGGGGGCCCCAGCATTTT. Its protein is CASSYGGPQHF.

J is TRBJ2-2 and V is TRBV30; D ambiguous. This CDR3 contains 12 residues. Germline CDR1 GTSNPN, CDR2 SVGIG (reference sequence). V was trimmed by 4 bases and J by 1 base, leaving 4 bases between them. In DNA, the CDR3 is TGTGCCTGGAAAATGAACACCGGGGAGCTGTTTTTT. Translation: CAWKMNTGELFF.

The CDR3 bases are TGTGCCAGTAGTATCGGGCGGAAGAACACTGAAGCTTTCTTT. Translation gives CASSIGRKNTEAFF. The J gene is TRBJ1-1, the V gene TRBV19, with unresolved D. V lost 3 bases, J lost 1 base, and 9 bases lay in between. CDR3 size: 14 residues. The germline V gene has CDR1 LNHDA and CDR2 SQIVND (reference sequence).